The entry below describes one T cell receptor (beta chain). As yet, its antigen is unknown. The CDR3 contains 14 residues. V was clipped by 4 bases and J by 4 bases; unmatched bases: 6. Germline CDR1 and CDR2: MGHRA and YSYEKL. This sample stems from a study of T cell responses to AZD1222 COVID-19 vaccine. Study-level background: Second-dose timings of about 4 or about 12 weeks were pooled.

The data were produced by immunoSEQ multiplex PCR, yet TCRdb's version contains in-frame clones alone and is incomplete. The sample holds some 86,000 clones, 80% seen once. Findings and caveats of the study: Repertoires in all cases were sampled only once the peak T cell response had passed. Possibly, clonal diversity was underestimated; donors were largely white British and included more females.

This receptor was obtained from an adult in good health. The sample here was peripheral blood, taken on day 0 of AZD1222 vaccination. The rearrangement links TRBV4-1 to TRBJ2-5, with 7 bases lining up with TRBD1. DNA for the CDR3: TGCGCCAGCAGCCCAATGACAGGGCTAGAGACCCAGTACTTC. It is translated as CASSPMTGLETQYF.